This TCR beta chain is from a study of cytomegalovirus exposure and HLA in healthy donors. Study findings and constraints: Among donors in an Asian-associated ancestry cluster, a later analysis reportedly found fewer N-insertions than the roughly 670-donor mean. In a later analysis, HLA-C alleles had the fewest associated TCRs, DRB1 alleles the most. Specific recognition of CMV antigens was confirmed in vitro for three chains (all CMV-associated). Presence/absence analyses assumed roughly uniform sequencing depth across donors.

There are a few counts of this clone. The antigen is not known. Germline values: CDR1 MDHEN, CDR2 SYDVKM. The CDR3 covers 15 residues. The J segment lost 5 bases and the V segment lost 1 base, leaving 2 bases of the junction unmatched. The PCR contained 60 Vbeta and 13 Jbeta primers. The data were produced by immunoSEQ multiplex PCR, yet TCRdb's version contains in-frame clones alone and is incomplete. The sample shows about 100,000 clones, more than 75% of them seen only once. V usage is TRBV28 and J usage is TRBJ1-4, with TRBD1 identical over 9 bases. The sequence was collected from an older woman in good health and CMV-seronegative. The specimen was PBMCs. CDR3 nucleotides: TGTGCCAGCAGTTTATCTGGACAGGGGAATGAAAAACTGTTTTTT. Residues: CASSLSGQGNEKLFF.